This paragraph reports one T cell receptor beta chain. V was shortened by 3 bases and J by 4 bases, with 12 bases between the two germline ends. The CDR3 is 14 amino acids. Per the germline V gene, CDR1 is KGHSH and CDR2 is LQKENI. The source of the sample is a study of cytomegalovirus exposure and HLA in healthy donors. The PCR ran on 60 Vbeta and 13 Jbeta primers. Sequencing used immunoSEQ multiplex PCR; TCRdb keeps in-frame clones, though not all of them. This sample yields 110,000 or so clones, of which 77% are seen a single time; 10% to 11% belongs to the top ten. This clonotype was obtained from a man aged 35-49 years in good health and CMV-seropositive. This rearrangement joins TRBV18 to TRBJ1-2; possible D gene TRBD1, 5 bases. Specimen: PBMCs. CDR3 sequence reads: CASSPDQGSYGYTF. The DNA of the CDR3 is TGTGCCAGCTCACCCGACCAGGGATCCTATGGCTACACCTTC.